This TCR beta chain is from a study of identifying expanded T cells in peripheral blood (dated by TCRdb to between 2018 and 2021). Background on the whole study: Separate aliquots of the same genomic DNA pool were sequenced to produce technical replicates, and four replicates were compared in pairs. On the study overall, not on this receptor specifically: The authors expected that over much longer intervals, such as months to years, biological variance in healthy repertoires might increase even further. About 1.1 differentially abundant clones were flagged by the binomial model between technical replicates, whereas about 17 and 20 were flagged over around two weeks and four weeks, respectively. Across all healthy-donor time intervals, the beta-binomial model significantly lowered both the number of clones called differentially abundant and the false-positive rate. In all healthy donors, the variance in clone template counts between samples taken roughly 14 days apart rose significantly as total template count increased.

This clone appeared a few times. What antigen it recognizes has not been identified. No base-level quality is on record; no much larger clone is a single base apart. The immunoSEQ Assay, which relies on bias-controlled multiplex PCR amplification of genomic DNA, was used to profile TCRbeta CDR3 regions. On the study's bioinformatics: The absolute abundance of each unique TCRbeta CDR3 region was quantified after sequences were collapsed and filtered. Differential abundance was tested with a binomial (Fisher-equivalent) model and with a beta-binomial model adding time-dependent variance fitted from healthy donors. Clones with fewer than 5 combined templates were excluded, and clones with Benjamini-Hochberg FDR below 0.01 were called differentially abundant. Using the form v = (b*log(k)+a)^2, the beta-binomial variance was modeled as a function of the total template count across the two samples. TCRdb mirrors the immuneACCESS table, restricted to in-frame sequences. Some clones are absent from its copies; in checked studies, under half trace to an unresolved V gene, and the reason for the others is unknown. Clone size and V and J calls were adopted from that table, with D and trimming inferred from the DNA. This sample holds fewer than 110,000 clones; roughly nine tenths were observed only once. Clones ranked in the top ten supply approximately 18% of the sample.

During the collection period, no infections or other immune events were recorded for the healthy donors. Blood repertoires from healthy donors were used as a training cohort for calibrating time-dependent variance in a beta-binomial model of differential abundance of T-cell clones. The training cohort was composed of 10 or so healthy donors, 3 female and 7 male. Donor ages ranged from about 29 to 70 years, with an average of roughly 46 years. Whole blood from each healthy donor was obtained from a commercial supplier and was collected at three time points approximately 13 days apart. Genomic DNA was extracted from unsorted whole blood for immunosequencing. For CDR1 and CDR2, the germline V gene (reference sequence) lists LNHDA and SQIVND. The CDR3 numbers 13 residues from cysteine through phenylalanine. Here the CDR3 DNA is all that survives: 39 bases in frame from base 1. V loses 6 bases of germline sequence and J loses 6 bases, and the interval between the two ends is 15 bases.

This clonotype originated in a person aged 18 to 70 in good health. Sequenced input: blood. Rearrangement joined TRBV19 to TRBJ2-7, with the D gene call left open. The DNA sequence is given as TGTGCCAGTAGGGTTACAGTGACGGGCGAGCAGTACTTC. Translated, it gives CASRVTVTGEQYF.